These 22 T cell receptor beta chains were sequenced from one sample in a study of siplizumab effects on memory and regulatory T cells. Produced via immunoSEQ multiplex PCR; TCRdb's table is partial and in-frame only. Of about 120,000 clones listed, 85% to 95% are singletons. The specimen sequenced was non-Treg CD4+ T cells sorted from blood. These receptors all come from a human donor in good health.

The J gene is TRBJ2-1, the V gene TRBV28; 11 nucleotides align to TRBD2. The CDR3 runs to 16 residues. Germline-derived CDR1 and CDR2 are MDHEN and SYDVKM. Trimming at V came to 4 bases and at J to 9 bases, leaving 11 bases not matched to a gene. The CDR3 here is CASSSSSGSGGVEQFF. In DNA, the CDR3 is TGTGCCAGCAGTTCCTCTTCGGGTAGCGGGGGGGTTGAGCAGTTCTTC. The full variable domain, with the rest looked up from reference TRBV28 and TRBJ2-1, is DVKVTQSSRYLVKRTGEKVFLECVQDMDHENMFWYRQDPGLGLRLIYFSYDVKMKEKGDIPEGYSVSREKKERFSLILESASTNQTSMYLCASSSSSGSGGVEQFFGPGTRLTVL.

The chain employs TRBV6-1 and TRBJ2-1, with 10 bases fitting TRBD2. The J segment lost 4 bases and the V segment lost 10 bases, leaving 4 bases of the junction unmatched. CDR1 is MNHNS, CDR2 SASEGT, per germline. The CDR3 extends over 13 amino acids. Here the CDR3 reads CATKRGGYNEQFF. The CDR3 bases are TGTGCCACGAAGCGGGGGGGATACAATGAGCAGTTCTTC.

The chain couples TRBV7-9 to TRBJ2-1; D not certain. Germline CDR1 and CDR2: SEHNR and FQNEAQ (reference sequence). V was clipped by 3 bases and J by 15 bases, with 3 bases between them. This CDR3 has 8 amino acids. CDR3 nucleotides: TGTGCCAGCAGCTTGGGGTTCTTC. Encoded protein: CASSLGFF.

The DNA of the CDR3 is TGTGCCAGCAGTTCAGACAGGCTCGATAATTCACCCCTCCACTTT. Its protein product is CASSSDRLDNSPLHF. The chain uses TRBV27 and TRBJ1-6; a weak D match, TRBD1 (6 bases). CDR1 is MNHEY and CDR2 is SMNVEV in the germline V gene (reference sequence). The V and J ends lost 4 bases and 5 bases respectively, with 12 bases between them. This CDR3 has 15 residues.

Only one count was recorded for this clone. J is TRBJ1-1 and V is TRBV5-1; tentatively, D is TRBD1 (5 bases). This CDR3 contains 14 residues. CDR1 is SGHRS and CDR2 is YFSETQ in the germline V gene. Trimming took off 3 bases at V and 4 bases at J, with 13 bases between the two ends. The CDR3 sequence: CASSSQAGSTEAFF. In DNA form, the CDR3 reads TGCGCCAGCAGCTCACAGGCCGGGAGCACTGAAGCTTTCTTT.

The rearrangement joins TRBV19 to TRBJ1-5, with D unclear. The CDR3 extends over 14 amino acids. Trimming took off 5 bases at V and 0 bases at J, with 8 bases between the two ends. Germline-derived CDR1 and CDR2 are LNHDA and SQIVND (reference sequence). CDR3 sequence: CASSPTYSNQPQHF. CDR3 DNA sequence: TGTGCCAGTAGTCCCACCTATAGCAATCAGCCCCAGCATTTT.

The J gene is TRBJ2-7, the V gene TRBV10-3; 7 bases are shared with TRBD1. Trimming removed 5 bases from V and 2 bases from J; junction bases left unmatched: 3. The CDR3 has 13 amino acids. The germline CDR1 and CDR2 sequences are ENHRY and SYGVKD. The CDR3 region is CAISKGAAYEQYF. CDR3 DNA sequence: TGTGCCATCAGTAAGGGGGCGGCCTACGAGCAGTACTTC.

The V call is TRBV7-3, the J call TRBJ2-6; a weak D match, TRBD1 (6 bases). The germline V and J ends were trimmed by 5 bases and 8 bases, with 13 bases remaining between them. The length of the CDR3 is 14 residues. Looked up from germline, CDR1 is SGHTA and CDR2 is FQGTGA. CDR3 loop: CASSRDIGTNVLTF. CDR3 DNA: TGTGCCAGCAGCCGGGACATCGGTACCAACGTCCTGACTTTC.

As to this clone: Other nucleotide sequences from this sample produce the same CDR3. This rearrangement joins TRBV4-1 to TRBJ1-2; D perhaps matches TRBD1 (5 bases). Trimming left V 2 bases short and J 4 bases short, with 8 bases between. The CDR3 is 13 residues long. CDR1 and CDR2 from the germline V gene are MGHRA and YSYEKL. The CDR3 DNA reads as TGCGCCAGCAGCCAACAGGGAGGCTATGGCTACACCTTC. Translated, it gives CASSQQGGYGYTF.

The gene calls are TRBV19 and TRBJ1-5; 7 bases fit TRBD1. The CDR3 runs to 15 residues. Germline V lookup: CDR1 LNHDA, CDR2 SQIVND (reference sequence). J was trimmed by 2 bases and V by 3 bases; bases with no gene match: 4. CDR3 in DNA: TGTGCCAGTAGTATCAGGGGGTCAGGCAATCAGCCCCAGCATTTT. Amino acids: CASSIRGSGNQPQHF.

The sample holds one count of this clone. V usage is TRBV10-3 and J usage is TRBJ2-3; D remains ambiguous. The V gene's germline CDR1 is ENHRY and CDR2 SYGVKD. The CDR3 runs to 14 residues. Deletions cut 7 bases from V and 1 base from J, with 12 bases between. CDR3 loop: CAITGFPGTDTQYF. In DNA, the CDR3 is TGTGCCATCACAGGTTTCCCCGGCACAGATACGCAGTATTTT.

The chain couples TRBV5-1 to TRBJ2-5; possibly TRBD2 for D (5 bases). Looked up from germline, CDR1 is SGHRS and CDR2 is YFSETQ. V was pared by 7 bases and J by 5 bases, with 18 bases between. This CDR3 comprises 14 residues. As DNA, the CDR3 is TGCGCCAGCCGCAGATTGAGCGGTGGGGAGACCCAGTACTTC. Protein sequence: CASRRLSGGETQYF. The full variable domain, with the rest looked up from reference TRBV5-1 and TRBJ2-5, is KAGVTQTPRYLIKTRGQQVTLSCSPISGHRSVSWYQQTPGQGLQFLFEYFSETQRNKGNFPGRFSGRQFSNSRSEMNVSTLELGDSALYLCASRRLSGGETQYFGPGTRLLVL.

The chain has TRBV4-2 and TRBJ2-7; TRBD1 matches 7 bases. The CDR3 sequence is 16 residues long. The germline V gene encodes CDR1 LGHNA and CDR2 YNFKEQ. J lost 2 bases, V lost 3 bases, and 10 bases had no gene match. In nucleotides, the CDR3 is TGTGCCAGCAGCCACGCCGCCACCGGGACAGCCTACGAGCAGTACTTC. The encoded protein is CASSHAATGTAYEQYF.

This chain links TRBV7-9 with TRBJ1-3; D is uncertain. This CDR3 has 15 amino acids. Germline CDR1 and CDR2: SEHNR and FQNEAQ (reference sequence). The ends were cut back, 0 bases at V and 3 bases at J, with 9 bases in the middle. The CDR3 bases are TGTGCCAGCAGCTTAGCGCTGACACATGGAAACACCATATATTTT. Its translation: CASSLALTHGNTIYF.

This chain uses TRBV14 with TRBJ1-6, with no clear D. Trimming left V 6 bases short and J 0 bases short, with 6 bases between. This CDR3 is built from 14 residues. CDR1 is SGHDN, CDR2 FVKESK, per germline. The DNA of the CDR3 is TGTGCCAGCAGTTTCAACTCCTATAATTCACCCCTCCACTTT. Residues: CASSFNSYNSPLHF.

This clone was recorded only once. The chain recombines TRBV4-3 with TRBJ2-7; 7 bases fit TRBD2. Trimming took 0 bases from V and 5 from J; bases not matched to a gene: 10. The V gene's germline CDR1 is LGHNA and CDR2 YSLEER. This CDR3 comprises 16 residues. Written as DNA, the CDR3 is TGCGCCAGCAGCCAAGACTTAGGCGGGGGTAATAACGAGCAGTACTTC. It codes for CASSQDLGGGNNEQYF.

The V call is TRBV19, the J call TRBJ1-1; D is unclear. CDR3 length: 13 amino acids. Deletions cut 7 bases from V and 3 bases from J, with 12 bases between. Germline V gene data show CDR1 as LNHDA and CDR2 as SQIVND (reference sequence). Here the CDR3 reads CASNGPVYTEAFF. In nucleotides, the CDR3 is TGTGCCAGTAATGGCCCAGTTTACACTGAAGCTTTCTTT.

The table lists this clone with a few counts. The chain combines TRBV19 with TRBJ2-5; 10 nucleotides line up with TRBD1. The CDR3 is 17 amino acids. V lost 4 bases, J lost 5 bases, and 13 bases stayed unmatched. The germline gives CDR1 LNHDA, CDR2 SQIVND (reference sequence). The CDR3 loop is CASSRGRDRGRRETQYF. CDR3 coding DNA: TGTGCCAGTAGTAGAGGAAGGGACAGGGGTAGGAGGGAGACCCAGTACTTC.

The CDR3 protein is CASSLNSYEQYF. In DNA, the CDR3 is TGTGCCAGCAGCTTGAACTCCTACGAGCAGTACTTC. The chain joins TRBV11-3 to TRBJ2-7; the D is unclear. This CDR3 contains 12 residues. The V gene's germline CDR1 is SGHNT and CDR2 YENEEA. The germline V and J ends were trimmed by 3 bases and 0 bases, with 3 bases remaining between them.

This chain uses TRBV9 with TRBJ2-1, with 11 bases aligning to TRBD2. Germline trimming cut 0 bases from V and 8 bases from J; bases unmatched to any gene: 4. Germline assignment: CDR1 SGDLS and CDR2 YYNGEE. This CDR3 region has 15 residues. This CDR3 reads CASSVELAGVYEQFF. The DNA of the CDR3 is TGTGCCAGCAGCGTAGAACTAGCGGGGGTCTATGAGCAGTTCTTC.

This rearrangement joins TRBV13 to TRBJ2-1, with D perhaps being TRBD1 or TRBD2 (5 bases each). Trimming pared 4 bases from V and 0 bases from J, leaving 10 bases between. The germline V gene encodes CDR1 PRHDT and CDR2 FYEKMQ (reference sequence). CDR3 length: 15 residues. The CDR3 protein is CASSSGRSSYNEQFF. As DNA, the CDR3 is TGTGCCAGCAGCTCGGGGCGAAGCTCCTACAATGAGCAGTTCTTC.

The V gene is TRBV19, the J gene TRBJ1-1; D not resolved. Germline V gene sequence: CDR1 LNHDA, CDR2 SQIVND (reference sequence). Between the trimmed V and J ends, which lost 3 bases and 3 bases, there was a span of 14 bases. This CDR3 spans 15 amino acids. In nucleotides, the CDR3 is TGTGCCAGTAGTATTGATACGATCCGATACACTGAAGCTTTCTTT. Its protein is CASSIDTIRYTEAFF.